These 19 T cell receptor beta chains were all obtained from the same sample, sequenced in a study of PD-L1 blockade in urothelial cancer (dated 2017 in TCRdb). Library prep was done by the immunoSEQ multiplex PCR assay. This immuneACCESS table, as held by TCRdb, lists in-frame sequences with V and J called but not all clones. Of the missing ones, under half trace to an unresolved V gene in checked studies; the others have no known cause. Counted in this sample were about 95,000 clones; around 86% of them appeared once. Of the sample, 1.5% to 2.5% is held by the ten largest clones. Interpreted using the paper, the time point label stands for: pretreatment peripheral blood. The sequenced sample was PBMCs, obtained around atezolizumab (anti-PD-L1) treatment. The receptors here all came from a man aged 55 to 70 with urothelial cancer.

This chain links TRBV11-1 with TRBJ1-4; D not resolved. The CDR3 loop spans 15 amino acids. The germline V gene has CDR1 SGHAT and CDR2 FQDESV (reference sequence). The V end lost 1 base, the J end lost 7 bases, and 13 bases lay between the germline ends. The CDR3 region has the DNA TGTGCCAGCAGCTTAGGTGCCGGTGATGCTGAAAAACTGTTTTTT. This codes for CASSLGAGDAEKLFF.

This chain uses TRBV5-6 with TRBJ2-7; D is perhaps TRBD2 (6 bases). There are 16 residues in the CDR3. Germline lookup yields CDR1 SGHDT and CDR2 YYEEEE. With 4 bases removed from V and 6 bases from J, the gap between germline ends came to 23 bases. CDR3 residues: CASSPGPGRGGGEQYF. The DNA for the CDR3 is TGTGCCAGCAGCCCGGGACCCGGGAGAGGCGGAGGCGAGCAGTACTTC.

The chain uses TRBV6-1 and TRBJ2-1, with D possibly TRBD2 on 5 matching bases. CDR1 and CDR2 (germline): MNHNS, SASEGT. V was trimmed by 7 bases and J by 4 bases, leaving 14 bases between them. The CDR3 spans 14 residues. The CDR3 reads CASIPGMEYNEQFF. DNA of the CDR3: TGTGCCAGCATTCCCGGGATGGAGTACAATGAGCAGTTCTTC.

This chain uses TRBV6-5 with TRBJ1-2, with 8 bases identical to TRBD1. The J segment lost 2 bases and the V segment lost 5 bases, leaving 4 bases of the junction unmatched. Germline V gene data show CDR1 as MNHEY and CDR2 as SVGAGI. This CDR3 has 14 residues. The CDR3 sequence: CASSTGTGNYGYTF. The DNA of the CDR3 is TGTGCCAGCAGTACCGGGACAGGCAACTATGGCTACACCTTC.

The rearrangement links TRBV5-1 to TRBJ2-2, with 10 positions matching TRBD2. The V and J ends lost 4 bases and 0 bases, in that order; junction bases with no gene match: 3. This CDR3 has 16 amino acids. Germline V gives CDR1 SGHRS, CDR2 YFSETQ. CDR3 residues: CASSPTSGANTGELFF. The CDR3 bases are TGCGCCAGCAGCCCAACTAGCGGGGCGAACACCGGGGAGCTGTTTTTT.

This chain's CDR3 is CASSSPGQSNNEQFF. As DNA, the CDR3 is TGCGCCAGCAGCTCCCCGGGACAGTCAAACAATGAGCAGTTCTTC. The gene calls are TRBV5-1 and TRBJ2-1, with 7 bases identical to TRBD1. CDR3 length: 15 amino acids. The V gene's germline CDR1 is SGHRS and CDR2 YFSETQ. Trimming removed 3 bases from V and 5 bases from J; junction bases left unmatched: 8. The whole variable domain, filled in from reference TRBV5-1 and TRBJ2-1, reads KAGVTQTPRYLIKTRGQQVTLSCSPISGHRSVSWYQQTPGQGLQFLFEYFSETQRNKGNFPGRFSGRQFSNSRSEMNVSTLELGDSALYLCASSSPGQSNNEQFFGPGTRLTVL.

The chain employs TRBV28 and TRBJ2-7; D possibly corresponds to TRBD1 (6 bases). V lost 3 bases and J 10 bases, leaving 13 bases between the germline ends. Per the germline V gene, CDR1 is MDHEN and CDR2 is SYDVKM. CDR3 length equals 12 residues. This CDR3 reads CASSLGHLIQYF. The CDR3 DNA reads as TGTGCCAGCAGTTTGGGACACCTCATCCAGTACTTC.

The chain is built from TRBV15 and TRBJ1-3; weak D call: TRBD1 (6 bases). CDR1 LNHNV and CDR2 YYDKDF come from the germline V gene (reference sequence). The length of the CDR3 is 18 residues. Trimming took off 0 bases at V and 1 base at J, with 16 bases between the two ends. The CDR3 spells CATSRDLSGTQSGNTIYF. The CDR3 nucleotides are TGTGCCACCAGCAGAGATTTGAGTGGGACACAGTCTGGAAACACCATATATTTT.

This clone was seen only once. This chain connects TRBV7-8 to TRBJ2-7; 7 positions match TRBD1. Germline V gene lookup returns CDR1 SGHVS and CDR2 FQNEAQ. The CDR3 extends over 13 amino acids. V was clipped by 5 bases and J by 0 bases; unmatched bases: 1. DNA for the CDR3: TGTGCCAGCAGCCGGGACAGCTCCTACGAGCAGTACTTC. Protein sequence: CASSRDSSYEQYF.

The chain combines TRBV5-8 with TRBJ2-7, with 12 bases identical to TRBD1. The ends lost 9 bases at V and 12 bases at J; junction bases unmatched: 13. The CDR3 loop spans 13 amino acids. Germline V gene data show CDR1 as SGHTS and CDR2 as YDEGEE. This CDR3 reads CATRDRGRGSLYF. The CDR3 DNA sequence: TGTGCCACCCGGGACAGGGGGCGAGGATCCCTGTACTTC.

The chain joins TRBV7-9 to TRBJ2-3; D might be TRBD1 (5 bases). The CDR3 has 14 residues. Germline values: CDR1 SEHNR, CDR2 FQNEAQ (reference sequence). V was trimmed by 1 base and J by 4 bases, leaving 9 bases between them. The CDR3 DNA reads as TGTGCCAGCAGCTTAGGGCTAGGGGCAGATACGCAGTATTTT. Residues: CASSLGLGADTQYF.

This clone was recorded once. The chain combines TRBV11-2 with TRBJ2-1, with D tentatively TRBD2 (7 bases). Germline lookup yields CDR1 SGHAT and CDR2 FQNNGV. There are 12 residues in the CDR3. The ends were cut back, 4 bases at V and 15 bases at J, with 16 bases in the middle. This chain's CDR3 is CASSSEGGVRFF. DNA of the CDR3: TGTGCCAGCAGCTCAGAAGGGGGGGTTCGGTTCTTC.

This sequence joins TRBV18 and TRBJ2-5; 14 bases fit TRBD2. Trimming took 0 bases from V and 4 from J; bases not matched to a gene: 1. The CDR3 loop spans 16 amino acids. Germline V gene data show CDR1 as KGHSH and CDR2 as LQKENI. The CDR3 nucleotides are TGTGCCAGCTCACCACCCGGGACTAGCGGGGGAGAGACCCAGTACTTC. Amino acids: CASSPPGTSGGETQYF.

The chain is built from TRBV6-5 and TRBJ2-1; 7 bases agree with TRBD2. The CDR3 is 15 residues long. With V trimmed by 10 bases and J by 9 bases, 18 bases remained unmatched. CDR1 MNHEY and CDR2 SVGAGI come from the germline V gene. The CDR3 protein is CATLGIAGVGGEQFF. CDR3 bases: TGTGCCACCCTCGGAATAGCGGGTGTTGGAGGTGAGCAGTTCTTC.

The rearrangement links TRBV28 to TRBJ2-3, with 9 bases aligning to TRBD2. V shed 3 bases, J shed 0 bases, and the junction held 4 bases outside the gene matches. This CDR3 contains 16 residues. Germline CDR1 MDHEN, CDR2 SYDVKM. CDR3 in amino acids: CASSLPGLASTDTQYF. The CDR3 DNA follows: TGTGCCAGCAGTTTGCCTGGACTAGCGAGCACAGATACGCAGTATTTT.

Here the CDR3 DNA reads TGTGCCAGCAGCTCACAGGGGCAGCCCCAGCATTTT. Amino acid sequence: CASSSQGQPQHF. The chain joins TRBV28 to TRBJ1-5; 7 bases are a match to TRBD1. The ends lost 6 bases at V and 7 bases at J; junction bases unmatched: 3. This CDR3 has 12 amino acids. The germline CDR1 and CDR2 sequences are MDHEN and SYDVKM.

The chain uses TRBV27 and TRBJ1-1; 9 bases align to TRBD1. The ends lost 5 bases at V and 2 bases at J; junction bases unmatched: 6. Germline assignment: CDR1 MNHEY and CDR2 SMNVEV (reference sequence). There are 15 residues in the CDR3. Here the CDR3 DNA reads TGTGCCAGCAGTCCGGACAGGGGTGAAAACACTGAAGCTTTCTTT. Protein: CASSPDRGENTEAFF.

V is TRBV6-1 and J is TRBJ1-1; 10 nucleotides line up with TRBD1. In germline, CDR1 is MNHNS, CDR2 SASEGT. V shed 4 bases and J 4 bases; nucleotides not matched to a gene: 9. CDR3 length equals 16 residues. The CDR3 DNA reads TGTGCCAGCAGTGGACGCGACAGGGGGCGAAGCACTGAAGCTTTCTTT. Translating gives CASSGRDRGRSTEAFF.

The chain combines TRBV5-1 with TRBJ1-2; 10 bases line up with TRBD1. This CDR3 is built from 16 residues. The V gene's germline CDR1 is SGHRS and CDR2 YFSETQ. Trimming at V came to 4 bases and at J to 3 bases, leaving 9 bases not matched to a gene. In DNA, the CDR3 is TGCGCCAGCAGCGACGGACAGGGGGTCGGGTACTATGGCTACACCTTC. Translating it yields CASSDGQGVGYYGYTF.